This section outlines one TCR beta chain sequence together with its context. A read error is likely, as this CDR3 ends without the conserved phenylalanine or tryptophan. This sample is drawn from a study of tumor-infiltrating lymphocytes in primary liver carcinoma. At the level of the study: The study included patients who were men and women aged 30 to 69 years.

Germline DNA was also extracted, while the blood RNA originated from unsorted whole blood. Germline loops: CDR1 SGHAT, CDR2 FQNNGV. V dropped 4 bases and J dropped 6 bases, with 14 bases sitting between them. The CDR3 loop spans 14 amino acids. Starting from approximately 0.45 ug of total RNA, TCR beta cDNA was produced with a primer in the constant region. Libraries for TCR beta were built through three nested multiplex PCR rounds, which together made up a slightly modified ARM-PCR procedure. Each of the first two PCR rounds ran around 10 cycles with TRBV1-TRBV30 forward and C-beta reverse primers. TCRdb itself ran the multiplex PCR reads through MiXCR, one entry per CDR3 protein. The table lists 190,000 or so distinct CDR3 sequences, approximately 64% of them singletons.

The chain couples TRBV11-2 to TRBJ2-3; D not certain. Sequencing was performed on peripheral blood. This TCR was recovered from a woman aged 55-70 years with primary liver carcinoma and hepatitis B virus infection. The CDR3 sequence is CASSSSFNGDTQYS. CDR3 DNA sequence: TGTGCCAGCAGCTCGTCCTTCAATGGGGATACGCAGTATTCT.